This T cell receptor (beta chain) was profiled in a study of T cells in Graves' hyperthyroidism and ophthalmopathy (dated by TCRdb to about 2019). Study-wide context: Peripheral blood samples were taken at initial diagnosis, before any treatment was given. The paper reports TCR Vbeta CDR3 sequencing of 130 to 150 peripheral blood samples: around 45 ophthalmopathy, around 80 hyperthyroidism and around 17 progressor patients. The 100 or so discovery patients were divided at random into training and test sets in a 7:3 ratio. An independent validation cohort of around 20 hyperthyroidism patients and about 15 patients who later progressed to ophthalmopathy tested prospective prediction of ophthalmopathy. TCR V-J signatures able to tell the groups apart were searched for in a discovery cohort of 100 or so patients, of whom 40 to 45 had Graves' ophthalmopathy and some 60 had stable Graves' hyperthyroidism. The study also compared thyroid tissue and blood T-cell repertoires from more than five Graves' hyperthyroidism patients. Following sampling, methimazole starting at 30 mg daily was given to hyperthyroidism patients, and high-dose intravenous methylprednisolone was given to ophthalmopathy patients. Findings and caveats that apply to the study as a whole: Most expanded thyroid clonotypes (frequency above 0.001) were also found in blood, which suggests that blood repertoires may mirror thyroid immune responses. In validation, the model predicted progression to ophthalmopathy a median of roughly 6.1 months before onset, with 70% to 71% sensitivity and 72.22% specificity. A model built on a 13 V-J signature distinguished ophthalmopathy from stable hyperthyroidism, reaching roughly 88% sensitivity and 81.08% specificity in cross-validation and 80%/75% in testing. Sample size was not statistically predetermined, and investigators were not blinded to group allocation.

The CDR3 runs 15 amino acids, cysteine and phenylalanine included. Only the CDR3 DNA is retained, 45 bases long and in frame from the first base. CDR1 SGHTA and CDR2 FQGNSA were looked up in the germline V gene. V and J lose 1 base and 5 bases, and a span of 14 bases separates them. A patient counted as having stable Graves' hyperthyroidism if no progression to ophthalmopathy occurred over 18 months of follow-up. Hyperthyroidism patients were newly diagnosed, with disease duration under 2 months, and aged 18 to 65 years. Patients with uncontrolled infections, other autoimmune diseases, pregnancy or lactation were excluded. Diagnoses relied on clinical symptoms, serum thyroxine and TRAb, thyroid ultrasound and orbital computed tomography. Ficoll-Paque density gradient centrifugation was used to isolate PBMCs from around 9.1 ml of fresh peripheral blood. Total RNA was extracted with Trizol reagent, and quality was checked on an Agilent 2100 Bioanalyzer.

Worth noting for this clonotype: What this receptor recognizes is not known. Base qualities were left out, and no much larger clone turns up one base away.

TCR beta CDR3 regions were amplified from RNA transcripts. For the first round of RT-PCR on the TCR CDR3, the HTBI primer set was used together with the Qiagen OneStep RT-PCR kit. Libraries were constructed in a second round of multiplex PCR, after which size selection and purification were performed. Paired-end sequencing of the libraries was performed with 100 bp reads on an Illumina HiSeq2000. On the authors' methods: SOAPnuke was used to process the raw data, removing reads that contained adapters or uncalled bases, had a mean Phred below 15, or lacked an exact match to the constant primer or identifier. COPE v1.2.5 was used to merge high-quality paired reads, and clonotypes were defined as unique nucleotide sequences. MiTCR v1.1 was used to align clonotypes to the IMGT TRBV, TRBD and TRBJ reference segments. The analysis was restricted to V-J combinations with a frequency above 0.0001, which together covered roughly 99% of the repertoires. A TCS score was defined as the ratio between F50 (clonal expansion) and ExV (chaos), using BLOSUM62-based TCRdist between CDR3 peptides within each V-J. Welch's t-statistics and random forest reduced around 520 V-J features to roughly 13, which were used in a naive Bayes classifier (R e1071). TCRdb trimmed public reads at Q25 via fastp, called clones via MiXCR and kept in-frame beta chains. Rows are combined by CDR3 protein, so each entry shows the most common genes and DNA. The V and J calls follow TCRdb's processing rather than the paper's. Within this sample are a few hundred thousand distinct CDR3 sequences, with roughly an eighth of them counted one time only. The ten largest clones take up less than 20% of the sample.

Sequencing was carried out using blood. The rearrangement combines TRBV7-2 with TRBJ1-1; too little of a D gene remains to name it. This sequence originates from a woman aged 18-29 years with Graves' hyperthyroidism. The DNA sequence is TGTGCCAGCAGCTTAGTTCGGAGTTTGGGGACTGAAGCTTTCTTT. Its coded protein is CASSLVRSLGTEAFF.